The rows below give T cell receptor beta chains drawn from one sample of a study of cytotoxic CD8 clonotypes in ibrutinib-treated CLL. Sequenced by immunoSEQ multiplex PCR; TCRdb stores in-frame clones only, minus some. The table includes more than 200,000 clones, around three quarters detected once. Sample: PBMCs, taken after 24 months of ibrutinib treatment. The receptors shown here come from a human donor with chronic lymphocytic leukemia. The CDR3 runs from the conserved cysteine through the conserved F or W. The order of the fields is clone size, V gene, D gene, J gene, CDR3 protein, CDR3 DNA. The D gene is left open where the match is weak. Size is stated for part of the rows, as once, few or many counts, or as a class when the clone is expanded.

>-|TRBV27|TRBD1|TRBJ2-7
CAIAQGAFGEQYF
TGTGCCATCGCCCAGGGGGCTTTCGGGGAGCAGTACTTC
>-|TRBV9|-|TRBJ2-2
CASSVDASPGELFF
TGTGCCAGCAGCGTAGATGCTTCTCCCGGGGAGCTGTTTTTT
>-|TRBV29-1|TRBD2|TRBJ2-1
CSVEELAGWSEQFF
TGCAGCGTTGAAGAGCTAGCGGGGTGGAGTGAGCAGTTCTTC
>-|TRBV14|-|TRBJ1-1
CASSQDVGAVFVEAFF
TGTGCCAGCAGCCAAGATGTGGGGGCAGTCTTCGTGGAAGCTTTCTTT
>few|TRBV2|TRBD1|TRBJ2-7
CATDRGLYEQYF
TGTGCCACGGACAGGGGGCTCTACGAGCAGTACTTC
>-|TRBV18|-|TRBJ2-1
CASSPLERRNEQFF
TGTGCCAGCTCACCATTAGAACGACGCAATGAGCAGTTCTTC
>once|TRBV13|TRBD1|TRBJ1-2
CASSLAGGGVFNYGYTF
TGTGCCAGCAGCTTAGCAGGGGGTGGTGTTTTTAACTATGGCTACACCTTC
>-|TRBV4-1|TRBD2|TRBJ2-7
CASSQDLASGPYEQYF
TGCGCCAGCAGCCAAGATCTAGCTAGCGGTCCCTACGAGCAGTACTTC
>-|TRBV10-1|-|TRBJ1-5
CARRDGSNQPQHF
TGCGCCAGGAGGGACGGTAGCAATCAGCCCCAGCATTTT
>-|TRBV5-1|-|TRBJ2-1
CASSFGYRENEQFF
TGCGCCAGCAGCTTTGGTTACAGGGAGAATGAGCAGTTCTTC
>-|TRBV28|TRBD1|TRBJ1-3
CASRQGTGGSGNTIYF
TGTGCCAGCAGACAAGGGACAGGGGGCTCTGGAAACACCATATATTTT
>-|TRBV28|TRBD2|TRBJ2-1
CATLLGTSGTLSSYNEQFF
TGTGCCACCCTTTTAGGGACTAGCGGGACCTTAAGCTCCTACAATGAGCAGTTCTTC
>-|TRBV15|-|TRBJ1-2
CATSRGAGLSYGYTF
TGTGCCACCAGCAGAGGGGCAGGTTTGAGCTATGGCTACACCTTC
>-|TRBV4-1|-|TRBJ1-6
CASSQDRGDSPLHF
TGCGCCAGCAGCCAAGACAGGGGAGATTCACCCCTCCACTTT
>few|TRBV9|TRBD1|TRBJ2-2
CASSTMGQGGTGELFF
TGTGCCAGCAGCACGATGGGACAGGGGGGCACCGGGGAGCTGTTTTTT
>-|TRBV11-2|-|TRBJ1-1
CASSPVRGVITEAFF
TGTGCCAGCAGCCCGGTTCGTGGGGTCATCACTGAAGCTTTCTTT
>once|TRBV10-3|TRBD2|TRBJ2-1
CAISPRTSGRGYNEQFF
TGTGCCATCAGCCCCCGGACTAGCGGGAGGGGATACAATGAGCAGTTCTTC
>few|TRBV7-8|-|TRBJ2-7
CASSRGASSTTEQYF
TGTGCCAGCAGCCGAGGGGCTAGCAGCACCACCGAGCAGTACTTC
>-|TRBV28|-|TRBJ1-2
CATMLGGGFYGYTF
TGTGCCACCATGCTCGGGGGGGGCTTCTATGGCTACACCTTC
>-|TRBV25-1|-|TRBJ1-5
CASSGQNSNQPQHF
TGTGCCAGCAGTGGTCAAAATAGCAATCAGCCCCAGCATTTT
>-|TRBV7-2|TRBD1|TRBJ2-7
CASSLASGGTYEQYF
TGTGCCAGCAGCTTAGCGTCAGGGGGTACCTACGAGCAGTACTTC
>once|TRBV14|TRBD2|TRBJ2-3
CASSQERGSGSLKQYF
TGTGCCAGCAGCCAAGAACGGGGTAGCGGGAGCCTTAAGCAGTATTTT
>-|TRBV7-6|TRBD2|TRBJ2-2
CASSLTSGITGELFF
TGTGCCAGCAGCCTTACTAGCGGGATAACCGGGGAGCTGTTTTTT
>-|TRBV29-1|-|TRBJ2-7
CSVAVSYYEQYF
TGCAGCGTTGCGGTGTCCTACTACGAGCAGTACTTC
>-|TRBV11-3|TRBD2|TRBJ2-5
CASSLSGSILETQYF
TGTGCCAGCAGCCTTAGCGGGAGTATCCTAGAGACCCAGTACTTC